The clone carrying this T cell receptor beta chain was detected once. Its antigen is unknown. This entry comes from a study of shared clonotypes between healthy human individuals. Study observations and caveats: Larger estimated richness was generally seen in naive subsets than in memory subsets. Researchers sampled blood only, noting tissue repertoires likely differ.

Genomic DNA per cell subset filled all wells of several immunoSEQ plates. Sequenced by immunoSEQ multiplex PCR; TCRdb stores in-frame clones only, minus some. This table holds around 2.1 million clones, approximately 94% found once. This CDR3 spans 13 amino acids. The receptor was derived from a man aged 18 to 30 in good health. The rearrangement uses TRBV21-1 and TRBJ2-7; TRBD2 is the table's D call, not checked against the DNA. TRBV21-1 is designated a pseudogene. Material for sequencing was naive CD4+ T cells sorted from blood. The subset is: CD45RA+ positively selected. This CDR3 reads CASSMWGTASFYF. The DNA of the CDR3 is TGTGCCAGCAGCATGTGGGGGACTGCTAGCTTCTACTTC.